The entry below describes one T cell receptor beta chain. Its antigen is currently unknown. The naive CD8 fraction comprised CD45RO-negative cells positively selected for CCR7 and excluded terminally differentiated effector memory CD45RA+ cells. These data belong to a study of shared clonotypes between healthy human individuals. About the research overall: The cohort had two women and a few men, ages 18 to 49.

The study's findings and limits: How much donors shared clonotypes was expected to be affected by sequencing depth. Sorted-subset samples were not fully sequenced, rarefaction indicated.

Data came from immunoSEQ multiplex PCR; TCRdb stores just in-frame clones and leaves some out. The profile shows roughly 2.1 million clones, approximately 94% of them singletons. J was trimmed by 10 bases and V by 3 bases; bases with no gene match: 5. From germline, CDR1 is SGHVS and CDR2 FQNEAQ. The CDR3 consists of 13 residues. What was sequenced was naive CD8+ T cells from PBMCs. The chain employs TRBV7-8 and TRBJ2-1; TRBD2 matches 8 bases. The sequence was collected from a man aged 18 to 30 in good health. Some clones in this sample may be carry-over from other donors' samples. The CDR3 nucleotides are TGTGCCAGCAGCTTCCACGGGGGGGAAGAGCAGTTCTTC. It yields the protein CASSFHGGEEQFF.